Listed here are 31 T cell receptor beta chains from one sample, sequenced in a study of blood T cell repertoires in COVID-19. The method was immunoSEQ multiplex PCR; TCRdb's version includes in-frame clones alone and lacks a portion of them. The data contain 190,000 or so clones, around 80% of them singletons. Sequenced material: peripheral blood. Receptors were obtained from a woman of 80 years or more with active or convalescent COVID-19.

V usage is TRBV30 and J usage is TRBJ1-5; 7 positions match TRBD1. The trim removed 2 bases at V and 1 base at J, leaving 5 bases unmatched. The V gene's germline CDR1 is GTSNPN and CDR2 SVGIG (reference sequence). The CDR3 runs to 15 residues. DNA for the CDR3: TGTGCCTGGAGTCCTACAGGGGCGAGCAATCAGCCCCAGCATTTT. It specifies CAWSPTGASNQPQHF.

This clone has only one observation. The chain carries TRBV7-6 and TRBJ2-7, with 9 bases lining up with TRBD1. Germline lookup yields CDR1 SGHVS and CDR2 FNYEAQ. The CDR3 spans 15 residues. V lost 1 base to trimming and J lost 3 bases; unmatched junction nucleotides: 4. The DNA for the CDR3 is TGTGCCAGCAGCTTAGGAGGGACAGGGTTCTACGAGCAGTACTTC. It codes for CASSLGGTGFYEQYF. Combining the CDR3 with reference TRBV7-6 and TRBJ2-7 gives the whole variable domain GAGVSQSPRYKVTKRGQDVALRCDPISGHVSLYWYRQALGQGPEFLTYFNYEAQQDKSGLPNDRFSAERPEGSISTLTIQRTEQRDSAMYRCASSLGGTGFYEQYFGPGTRLTVT.

This chain links TRBV6-6 with TRBJ1-1; D might be TRBD1 (5 bases). Germline V gene lookup returns CDR1 MNHNY and CDR2 SVGAGI (reference sequence). Deletions cut 2 bases from V and 1 base from J, with 14 bases between. This CDR3 contains 16 residues. This CDR3 is CASSYPMGRANTEAFF. The CDR3 DNA reads TGTGCCAGCAGTTACCCCATGGGCAGGGCGAACACTGAAGCTTTCTTT.

V is TRBV24-1 and J is TRBJ1-2; TRBD1 matches at 9 bases. The CDR3 consists of 16 residues. V dropped 4 bases and J dropped 4; count of bases not matched to a gene: 9. Germline V gives CDR1 KGHDR, CDR2 SFDVKD. CDR3: CATSDSTTGGVYGYTF. The CDR3, as DNA: TGTGCCACCAGTGACTCTACGACAGGGGGGGTCTATGGCTACACCTTC.

The chain combines TRBV19 with TRBJ1-1; the D gene is possibly TRBD1 (5 bases). The germline V gene encodes CDR1 LNHDA and CDR2 SQIVND (reference sequence). CDR3 size: 12 residues. Trimming cost V 11 bases and J 5 bases, with 15 bases left between them. The CDR3 region has the DNA TGTGCCTCCGGGGCGGGGCGAACTGAAGCTTTCTTT. It codes for CASGAGRTEAFF.

There are a few counts of this clone. V gene TRBV3-1 (or the pseudogene TRBV3-2) combines with J gene TRBJ2-5; D perhaps matches TRBD2 (5 bases). The V gene's germline CDR1 is LGHDT and CDR2 YNNKEL (reference sequence). The CDR3 is 16 residues long. Trimming shortened V by 7 bases and J by 4 bases, and 22 bases separated the two germline ends. CDR3 coding DNA: TGTGCCAGCACCCGGCCTGGCGGGTTAAAGGTAGAGACCCAGTACTTC. Residues: CASTRPGGLKVETQYF.

This clone was found a few times. This rearrangement joins TRBV5-1 to TRBJ1-1; no definite D call. The CDR3 totals 13 residues. Trimming shortened V by 6 bases and J by 3 bases, and 12 bases separated the two germline ends. Germline V gene data show CDR1 as SGHRS and CDR2 as YFSETQ. The CDR3 sequence is CASKAGTDTEAFF. The CDR3 DNA follows: TGCGCCAGCAAGGCAGGAACGGACACTGAAGCTTTCTTT. The variable domain in full, with the rest retrieved from reference TRBV5-1 and TRBJ1-1, is KAGVTQTPRYLIKTRGQQVTLSCSPISGHRSVSWYQQTPGQGLQFLFEYFSETQRNKGNFPGRFSGRQFSNSRSEMNVSTLELGDSALYLCASKAGTDTEAFFGQGTRLTVV.

As for this clone: The sample holds other DNA sequences that translate to the same CDR3. V is TRBV30 and J is TRBJ1-1, with TRBD1 as a possible D gene (6 bases). Trimming took 3 bases from V and 5 from J, leaving 10 bases between them. Germline V gives CDR1 GTSNPN, CDR2 SVGIG (reference sequence). There are 12 residues in the CDR3. As DNA, the CDR3 is TGTGCCTGGAGGGGGGCAGGGACTGAAGCTTTCTTT. Its protein product is CAWRGAGTEAFF.

The chain joins TRBV28 to TRBJ2-7, with TRBD2 identical over 7 bases. After removal of 6 bases from V and 3 bases from J, the junction contained 5 bases not matched to a gene. This CDR3 has 13 amino acids. In germline, CDR1 is MDHEN, CDR2 SYDVKM. This CDR3 is CASRPWGGYEQYF. DNA of the CDR3: TGTGCCAGCAGACCATGGGGGGGCTACGAGCAGTACTTC.

The V and J genes are TRBV7-9 and TRBJ1-2, with 7 bases fitting TRBD1. Trimming at V came to 5 bases and at J to 8 bases, leaving 5 bases not matched to a gene. Germline V gives CDR1 SEHNR, CDR2 FQNEAQ (reference sequence). The CDR3 contains 12 residues. CDR3 region: CASSETGSGYTF. As DNA, the CDR3 is TGTGCCAGCAGCGAGACAGGGTCCGGCTACACCTTC.

CDR3 bases: TGCGCCAGCAGCTTGACCGCGGGGGTAGATACGCAGTATTTT. Residues: CASSLTAGVDTQYF. The chain carries TRBV5-1 and TRBJ2-3; 7 nucleotides align to TRBD2. The germline V gene encodes CDR1 SGHRS and CDR2 YFSETQ. J was trimmed by 5 bases and V by 1 base; bases with no gene match: 4. This CDR3 region has 14 residues.

The CDR3 region is CSASPGGASNRAQFF. In DNA form, the CDR3 reads TGCAGTGCTAGTCCGGGGGGGGCCAGTAACCGGGCGCAGTTCTTC. The chain is built from TRBV20-1 and TRBJ2-1; 8 nucleotides match TRBD2. The germline V gene has CDR1 DFQATT and CDR2 SNEGSKA (reference sequence). The trim removed 3 bases at V and 12 bases at J, leaving 16 bases unmatched. CDR3 length: 15 amino acids.

The CDR3 loop is CASSRVRGDTQYF. DNA of the CDR3: TGTGCCAGCAGTCGCGTCCGCGGGGATACGCAGTATTTT. The V call is TRBV6-4, the J call TRBJ2-3; maybe TRBD2 (5 bases). V was pared by 5 bases and J by 6 bases, with 12 bases between. The CDR3 consists of 13 residues. Germline CDR1 and CDR2: MRHNA and SNTAGT.

This clone was seen once. The chain couples TRBV10-3 to TRBJ1-2, with 9 bases lining up with TRBD1. The CDR3 contains 13 residues. Trimming at V came to 10 bases and at J to 8 bases, leaving 11 bases not matched to a gene. Germline loops: CDR1 ENHRY, CDR2 SYGVKD. The chain's CDR3 is CATAKTGGAGYTF. The DNA for the CDR3 is TGTGCCACCGCCAAGACAGGGGGAGCGGGCTACACCTTC.

The table lists this clone with a count of one. V is TRBV4-1 and J is TRBJ1-4, with D uncertain. The CDR3 totals 15 residues. Trimming removed 2 bases at V and 4 bases at J, with 11 bases between. Germline values: CDR1 MGHRA, CDR2 YSYEKL. The CDR3 coding sequence is TGCGCCAGCAGCCAATTGGAGGCATATAATGAAAAACTGTTTTTT. This encodes CASSQLEAYNEKLFF.

The gene calls are TRBV30 and TRBJ1-1; D is undetermined. The V end lost 3 bases, the J end lost 1 base, and 9 bases lay between the germline ends. The germline V gene encodes CDR1 GTSNPN and CDR2 SVGIG (reference sequence). This CDR3 region has 13 residues. The CDR3 here is CAWSVLWNTEAFF. Written as DNA, the CDR3 is TGTGCCTGGAGCGTGTTATGGAACACTGAAGCTTTCTTT.

This rearrangement joins TRBV5-5 to TRBJ2-1; D is unresolved. Germline V gives CDR1 SGHKS, CDR2 YYEKEE (reference sequence). CDR3 length equals 13 residues. Trimming took off 9 bases at V and 3 bases at J, with 13 bases between the two ends. The CDR3 region is CATQRSYYNEQFF. CDR3 sequence (DNA): TGTGCCACCCAGAGGAGCTACTACAATGAGCAGTTCTTC.

This clone was found a few times. The chain has TRBV6-2 or TRBV6-3 and TRBJ2-1, with TRBD2 identical over 9 bases. This CDR3 has 17 amino acids. The germline CDR1 and CDR2 sequences are MNHEY and SVGEGT. The ends lost 0 bases at V and 4 bases at J; junction bases unmatched: 7. CDR3: CASSYSPPSGVYNEQFF. Written as DNA, the CDR3 is TGTGCCAGCAGTTACTCTCCCCCTAGCGGGGTGTACAATGAGCAGTTCTTC.

The rearrangement links TRBV29-1 to TRBJ2-1; 7 nucleotides match TRBD2. From germline, CDR1 is SQVTM and CDR2 ANQGSEA. V lost 4 bases, J lost 6 bases, and 3 bases stayed unmatched. The CDR3 consists of 12 residues. CDR3 DNA sequence: TGCAGCGTTGTTCCGGGAGGCAATGAGCAGTTCTTC. The encoded protein is CSVVPGGNEQFF.

This clone has a handful of counts. J is TRBJ2-7 and V is TRBV27; TRBD1 agrees at 10 bases. Per the germline V gene, CDR1 is MNHEY and CDR2 is SMNVEV (reference sequence). This CDR3 has 15 residues. Trimming removed 3 bases from V and 4 bases from J; junction bases left unmatched: 6. In nucleotides, the CDR3 is TGTGCCAGCAGTTTCCCGACAGGGGGCACGTACGAGCAGTACTTC. It specifies CASSFPTGGTYEQYF.

The rearrangement joins TRBV5-1 to TRBJ2-7; perhaps TRBD1 as D (6 bases). CDR1 and CDR2 from the germline V gene are SGHRS and YFSETQ. This CDR3 has 12 residues. V gave up 4 bases and J gave up 4 bases, with 9 bases separating them. The CDR3, as DNA: TGCGCCAGCAGCAGAGGGGGTTACGAGCAGTACTTC. Encoded protein: CASSRGGYEQYF. The full variable domain, with the rest looked up from reference TRBV5-1 and TRBJ2-7, is KAGVTQTPRYLIKTRGQQVTLSCSPISGHRSVSWYQQTPGQGLQFLFEYFSETQRNKGNFPGRFSGRQFSNSRSEMNVSTLELGDSALYLCASSRGGYEQYFGPGTRLTVT.

J is TRBJ2-5 and V is TRBV2; 11 bases fit TRBD2. The V gene's germline CDR1 is SNHLY and CDR2 FYNNEI. Unmatched junction bases numbered 2, after V lost 3 bases and J lost 2 bases. CDR3 size: 15 residues. CDR3 sequence reads: CASSDLAGGQETQYF. CDR3 coding DNA: TGTGCCAGCAGTGATTTAGCGGGGGGGCAAGAGACCCAGTACTTC.

The genes are TRBV4-3 and TRBJ2-7; TRBD1 matches 8 bases. This CDR3 is 16 amino acids long. Looked up from germline, CDR1 is LGHNA and CDR2 is YSLEER. V trimming: 0 bases; J trimming: 2 bases; junction bases outside the gene matches: 6. CDR3 DNA: TGCGCCAGCAGCCAAGATTGGGGGACAGGCACCTACGAGCAGTACTTC. It translates to CASSQDWGTGTYEQYF.

Of note for this clone: A read error may produce the germline difference seen at one junction end. CDR3 DNA sequence: TGTGCCAGCAGCTTGACATACGGACTAGCCGATTTT. Amino acid sequence: CASSLTYGLADF. The chain couples TRBV5-8 to TRBJ2-3; 8 nucleotides agree with TRBD2. This CDR3 region has 12 residues. The V gene's germline CDR1 is SGHTS and CDR2 YDEGEE.

The rearrangement uses TRBV5-6 and TRBJ2-3, with 8 bases identical to TRBD1. The CDR3 contains 14 residues. V dropped 5 bases and J dropped 1; count of bases not matched to a gene: 3. Per germline, CDR1 SGHDT and CDR2 YYEEEE. The CDR3 loop is CASRQGQGTDTQYF. In DNA form, the CDR3 reads TGTGCCAGCAGGCAGGGACAGGGCACAGATACGCAGTATTTT. Complete variable domain (other parts from reference TRBV5-6 and TRBJ2-3): DAGVTQSPTHLIKTRGQQVTLRCSPKSGHDTVSWYQQALGQGPQFIFQYYEEEERQRGNFPDRFSGHQFPNYSSELNVNALLLGDSALYLCASRQGQGTDTQYFGPGTRLTVL.

This clone was detected only a few times. The chain recombines TRBV7-9 with TRBJ2-7; 12 nucleotides match TRBD1. Trimming cost V 3 bases and J 5 bases; bases outside gene matches: 8. The CDR3 extends over 16 amino acids. Germline assignment: CDR1 SEHNR and CDR2 FQNEAQ (reference sequence). CDR3 DNA: TGTGCCAGCAGCTTCCGGGGACAGGGGGCTCGGGACGAGCAGTACTTC. This encodes CASSFRGQGARDEQYF.

A few counts support this clone. The chain has TRBV7-8 and TRBJ1-5; 9 nucleotides align to TRBD1. Germline assignment: CDR1 SGHVS and CDR2 FQNEAQ. The CDR3 is 16 residues long. After removal of 4 bases from V and 6 bases from J, the junction contained 10 bases not matched to a gene. The CDR3 nucleotides are TGTGCCAGCAGCTCCAGGGGACAGGGCAGGGGTCAGCCCCAGCATTTT. Translating gives CASSSRGQGRGQPQHF. Variable domain in full (rest from reference TRBV7-8 and TRBJ1-5): GAGVSQSPRYKVAKRGQDVALRCDPISGHVSLFWYQQALGQGPEFLTYFQNEAQLDKSGLPSDRFFAERPEGSVSTLKIQRTQQEDSAVYLCASSSRGQGRGQPQHFGDGTRLSIL.

J is TRBJ2-7 and V is TRBV24-1; D may be TRBD2 (5 bases). This CDR3 comprises 13 residues. Deletions cut 4 bases from V and 3 bases from J, with 9 bases between. Germline assignment: CDR1 KGHDR and CDR2 SFDVKD. The CDR3 protein is CATSESTSYEQYF. The CDR3 DNA reads as TGTGCCACCAGTGAATCAACTAGCTACGAGCAGTACTTC.

This chain joins TRBV19 and TRBJ2-2, with TRBD2 matching 8 bases. With 5 bases clipped from V and 4 bases from J, the junction kept 12 bases outside the gene matches. CDR1 LNHDA and CDR2 SQIVND come from the germline V gene (reference sequence). The CDR3 is made up of 17 amino acids. The CDR3 coding sequence is TGTGCCAGTAGTCTCGGGGGGGCGGACACCTCCACCGGGGAGCTGTTTTTT. Translated: CASSLGGADTSTGELFF.

CDR3 DNA: TGTGCCAGCAGAACAGGGGGCCTTCATAATGAAAAACTGTTTTTT. This encodes CASRTGGLHNEKLFF. The chain carries TRBV6-5 and TRBJ1-4, with 9 bases that match TRBD1. The V and J ends lost 6 bases and 4 bases, in that order; junction bases with no gene match: 6. This CDR3 region has 15 residues. Germline-derived CDR1 and CDR2 are MNHEY and SVGAGI.

The rearrangement links TRBV6-5 to TRBJ2-2; a possible D gene is TRBD2 (5 bases). The CDR3 runs to 12 residues. CDR1 MNHEY and CDR2 SVGAGI come from the germline V gene. Trimming took 2 bases from V and 8 from J, leaving 6 bases between them. The CDR3 loop reads CASSYRGGELFF. The CDR3 DNA reads TGTGCCAGCAGTTACCGGGGAGGGGAGCTGTTTTTT.